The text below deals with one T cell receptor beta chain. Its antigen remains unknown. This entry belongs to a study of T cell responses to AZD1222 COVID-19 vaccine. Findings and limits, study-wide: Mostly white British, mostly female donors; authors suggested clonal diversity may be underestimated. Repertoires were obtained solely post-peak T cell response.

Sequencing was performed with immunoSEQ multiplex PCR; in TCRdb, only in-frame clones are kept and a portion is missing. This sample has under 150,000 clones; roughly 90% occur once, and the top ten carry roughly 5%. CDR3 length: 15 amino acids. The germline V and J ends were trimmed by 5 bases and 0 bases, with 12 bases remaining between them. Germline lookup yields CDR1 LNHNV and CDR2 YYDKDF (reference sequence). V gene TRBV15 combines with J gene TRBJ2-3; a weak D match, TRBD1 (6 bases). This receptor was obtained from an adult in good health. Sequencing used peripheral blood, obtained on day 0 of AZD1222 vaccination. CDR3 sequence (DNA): TGTGCCACCAGCCTCCAGGGGCGAAGCACAGATACGCAGTATTTT. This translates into CATSLQGRSTDTQYF.